This T cell receptor (beta chain) was found in a study of cytomegalovirus exposure and HLA in healthy donors. Study context: Out of 150 million to 200 million T cells, an earlier analysis found over 100 million unique TCR beta sequences in total.

This clone has a single count. Antigen: not known. Germline and junction disagree at one end, which may indicate a read error. The CDR3 is 17 residues long. Germline lookup yields CDR1 SGHDT and CDR2 YYEEEE. General study points: Analyzed later, most CMV-associated TCR beta chains appeared HLA-restricted. In a later analysis, several top co-occurrence clusters appeared linked to parvovirus B19, influenza, CMV and Epstein-Barr virus. Later findings reportedly placed an Asian-associated ancestry cluster below the roughly 670-donor mean for N-insertions.

Vbeta (60) and Jbeta (13) primers were used in the PCR. Generated by immunoSEQ multiplex PCR, the TCRdb table keeps only in-frame clones and is missing some. The sample yields about 220,000 clones, 70% to 80% seen once. Specimen: PBMCs. The chain links TRBV5-6 to TRBJ2-3, with 15 bases that match TRBD2. This receptor was taken from a woman in her thirties in good health and CMV-seronegative. The CDR3 nucleotides read TGTGACAGCAGCCTCGGACTAGCGGGGGGGAAGACAGATACGCAGTATTTT. Its protein is CDSSLGLAGGKTDTQYF. Based on the CDR3 plus reference TRBV5-6 and TRBJ2-3, the full variable domain is DAGVTQSPTHLIKTRGQQVTLRCSPKSGHDTVSWYQQALGQGPQFIFQYYEEEERQRGNFPDRFSGHQFPNYSSELNVNALLLGDSALYLCDSSLGLAGGKTDTQYFGPGTRLTVL.